Presented here are 13 T cell receptor beta chains from one specimen sequenced in a study of blood T cells in healthy people across ages. Using a J-beta primer mix together with a sample-barcoded 5' primer, a second PCR was run for roughly 6 to 11 cycles. TCRdb re-derived calls from the 5' RACE reads in MiXCR, one entry per CDR3 protein. The sample yields over 950,000 distinct CDR3 sequences, more than 30% seen once. The source material was blood. The receptors were sampled from a man younger than 30 in good health.

The chain joins TRBV20-1 to TRBJ1-1; D perhaps matches TRBD1 (6 bases). The V and J ends lost 5 bases and 3 bases respectively, with 10 bases between them. CDR1 is DFQATT, CDR2 SNEGSKA, per germline (reference sequence). The CDR3 extends over 12 amino acids. The CDR3 DNA reads as TGCAGTGCTCCTGCAGGGGACACTGAAGCTTTCTTT. Protein: CSAPAGDTEAFF.

The chain carries TRBV6-2 or TRBV6-3 and TRBJ2-3; 8 positions match TRBD1. CDR3 length equals 18 residues. From germline, CDR1 is MNHEY and CDR2 SVGEGT. V lost 5 bases and J lost 0; bases outside the gene matches: 13. The CDR3 here is CASSPDRGYELSTDTQYF. The CDR3 DNA follows: TGTGCCAGCAGTCCCGACAGGGGCTACGAGCTTAGCACAGATACGCAGTATTTT.

Only a few counts were recorded for this clonotype. The rearrangement links TRBV9 to TRBJ2-3, with TRBD2 matching 8 bases. Unmatched junction bases numbered 10, after V lost 3 bases and J lost 4 bases. CDR1 SGDLS and CDR2 YYNGEE come from the germline V gene. This CDR3 is built from 16 residues. The CDR3 bases are TGTGCCAGCAGCGCGGTTCGGGGGGGCGATCCAGATACGCAGTATTTT. This sequence encodes CASSAVRGGDPDTQYF.

The chain recombines TRBV4-1 with TRBJ1-1; 8 bases align to TRBD1. J gave up 3 bases and V 0 bases, and 12 bases lay outside the gene matches. Germline V gives CDR1 MGHRA, CDR2 YSYEKL. The CDR3 is 18 amino acids. The CDR3 region has the DNA TGCGCCAGCAGCCAAGATCCGGGACAGGCCCCCATTGACACTGAAGCTTTCTTT. It specifies CASSQDPGQAPIDTEAFF.

This clonotype was observed a few times. This CDR3 reads CASSRDRVIRGGYTF. The CDR3 DNA is TGTGCCAGCAGCCGAGACAGGGTTATAAGGGGAGGCTACACCTTC. The chain employs TRBV7-2 and TRBJ1-2; TRBD1 agrees at 7 bases. Germline loops: CDR1 SGHTA, CDR2 FQGNSA. The CDR3 runs 15 residues. V shed 5 bases and J 8 bases; nucleotides not matched to a gene: 14.

The chain uses TRBV5-1 and TRBJ1-1; D is perhaps TRBD1 (5 bases). The CDR3 is 13 residues long. CDR1 is SGHRS and CDR2 is YFSETQ in the germline V gene. V was trimmed by 4 bases and J by 7 bases, leaving 14 bases between them. The chain's CDR3 is CASSGRGRDEAFF. Written as DNA, the CDR3 is TGCGCCAGCAGCGGGAGGGGTCGAGATGAAGCTTTCTTT.

The chain employs TRBV24-1 and TRBJ2-1, with TRBD1 matching over 7 bases. CDR1 is KGHDR, CDR2 SFDVKD, per germline. This CDR3 has 15 amino acids. V trimming: 3 bases; J trimming: 7 bases; junction bases outside the gene matches: 8. The CDR3 DNA is TGTGCCACCAGTGATCCGACAGGGCGTGGGAATGAGCAGTTCTTC. The encoded protein is CATSDPTGRGNEQFF.

Here the CDR3 reads CASSQIGGRHSPQETQYF. In DNA form, the CDR3 reads TGTGCCAGCAGCCAAATTGGTGGCCGACACTCCCCCCAAGAGACCCAGTACTTC. The chain joins TRBV14 to TRBJ2-5; D unresolved. V was cut by 2 bases and J by 1 base, with 20 bases left in between. From germline, CDR1 is SGHDN and CDR2 FVKESK. The CDR3 extends over 18 amino acids.

This clonotype was detected many times. Relative to the germline gene, one junction end is altered; a read error may explain this. The chain joins TRBV5-1 to TRBJ1-4, with D unclear. This CDR3 contains 14 residues. The V gene's germline CDR1 is SGHRS and CDR2 YFSETQ. The CDR3 nucleotides read TGTGCCAGCAGCTTGGATGCAACTAATGAAAAACTGTTTTTT. This gives the protein CASSLDATNEKLFF.

The chain couples TRBV6-2 or TRBV6-3 to TRBJ2-2; unclear D gene. The CDR3 has 12 amino acids. CDR1 is MNHEY, CDR2 SVGEGT, per germline. Trimming stripped 1 base from V and 4 bases from J, with 1 base between. CDR3 region: CASSYFTGELFF. As DNA, the CDR3 is TGTGCCAGCAGTTACTTCACCGGGGAGCTGTTTTTT.

On this clonotype itself: A much bigger clone sits one base away, suggesting this may be a read error. The CDR3 DNA sequence: TGCAGTGCTACCGACAGGGTATGGGGCAATGAGCAGTTCTTC. This translates into CSATDRVWGNEQFF. The chain joins TRBV20-1 to TRBJ2-1; 7 bases are shared with TRBD1. This CDR3 is built from 14 residues. V shed 4 bases, J shed 6 bases, and the junction held 9 bases outside the gene matches. The germline V gene encodes CDR1 DFQATT and CDR2 SNEGSKA (reference sequence).

This sequence joins TRBV10-2 and TRBJ1-1; 7 bases are shared with TRBD1. The CDR3 is 14 amino acids. Germline values: CDR1 WSHSY, CDR2 SAAADI. J lost 1 base, V lost 7 bases, and 6 bases had no gene match. CDR3 in amino acids: CASTKGTANTEAFF. In nucleotides, the CDR3 is TGCGCCAGCACCAAGGGGACAGCGAACACTGAAGCTTTCTTT.

In its sample, this clonotype was seen many times. The chain links TRBV3-1 to TRBJ2-3; D perhaps matches TRBD2 (6 bases). V was trimmed by 3 bases and J by 4 bases, leaving 11 bases between them. CDR3 length: 14 amino acids. Germline lookup yields CDR1 LGHDT and CDR2 YNNKEL (reference sequence). CDR3 amino acids: CASSQTGTADTQYF. CDR3 in DNA: TGTGCCAGCAGCCAGACCGGGACTGCAGATACGCAGTATTTT.